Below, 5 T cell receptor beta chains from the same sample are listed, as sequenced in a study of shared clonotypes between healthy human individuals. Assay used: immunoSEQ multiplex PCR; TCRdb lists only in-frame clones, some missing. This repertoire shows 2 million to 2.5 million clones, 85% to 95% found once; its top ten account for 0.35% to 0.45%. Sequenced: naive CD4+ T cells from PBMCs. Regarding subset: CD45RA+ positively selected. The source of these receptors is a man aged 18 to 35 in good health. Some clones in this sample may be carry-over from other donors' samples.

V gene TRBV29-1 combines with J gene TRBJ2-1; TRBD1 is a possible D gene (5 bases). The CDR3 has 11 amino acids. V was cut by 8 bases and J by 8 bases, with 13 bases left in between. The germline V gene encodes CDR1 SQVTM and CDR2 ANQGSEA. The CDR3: CSPRRVDEQFF. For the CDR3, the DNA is TGCAGCCCTCGCAGGGTGGATGAGCAGTTCTTC.

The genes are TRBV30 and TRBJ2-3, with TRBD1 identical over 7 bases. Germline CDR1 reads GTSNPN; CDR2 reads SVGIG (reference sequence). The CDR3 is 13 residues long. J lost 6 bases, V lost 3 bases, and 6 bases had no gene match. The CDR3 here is CAWRYRGSDTQYF. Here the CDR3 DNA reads TGTGCCTGGAGGTACAGGGGATCGGATACGCAGTATTTT.

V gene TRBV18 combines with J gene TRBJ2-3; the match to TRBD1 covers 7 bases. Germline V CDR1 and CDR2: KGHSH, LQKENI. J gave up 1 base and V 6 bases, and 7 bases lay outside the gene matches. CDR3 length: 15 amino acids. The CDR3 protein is CASSVDRVGTDTQYF. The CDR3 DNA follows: TGTGCCAGCTCCGTCGACAGGGTCGGCACAGATACGCAGTATTTT.

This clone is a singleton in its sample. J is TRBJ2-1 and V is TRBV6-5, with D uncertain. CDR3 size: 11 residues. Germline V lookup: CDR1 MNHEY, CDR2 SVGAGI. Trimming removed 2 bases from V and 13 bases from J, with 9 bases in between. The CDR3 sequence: CASSYAWSQFF. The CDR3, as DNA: TGTGCCAGCAGTTACGCGTGGTCCCAGTTCTTC.

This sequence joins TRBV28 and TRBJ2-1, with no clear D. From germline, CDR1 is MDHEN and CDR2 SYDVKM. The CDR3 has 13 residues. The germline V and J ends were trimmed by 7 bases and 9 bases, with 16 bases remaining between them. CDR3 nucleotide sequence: TGTGCCAGCAACTCAAGAGGACCTGGTGAGCAGTTCTTC. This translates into CASNSRGPGEQFF. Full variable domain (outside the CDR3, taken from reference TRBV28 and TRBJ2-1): DVKVTQSSRYLVKRTGEKVFLECVQDMDHENMFWYRQDPGLGLRLIYFSYDVKMKEKGDIPEGYSVSREKKERFSLILESASTNQTSMYLCASNSRGPGEQFFGPGTRLTVL.